The 17 T cell receptor beta chains given below trace back to one sample, sequenced in a study of blood T cell repertoires in COVID-19. Profiling relied on immunoSEQ multiplex PCR, and the TCRdb table lists in-frame clones only, not all of them. The sample lists 250,000 to 350,000 clones; under 90% were seen once. Sequencing input: PBMCs or T cells enriched from blood (not recorded which). The receptors here all came from a young woman who had recovered from COVID-19.

The gene calls are TRBV24-1 and TRBJ2-3; D unresolved. The V end was cut by 4 bases, the J end by 1 base, with 8 bases between. CDR1 KGHDR and CDR2 SFDVKD come from the germline V gene. The CDR3 spans 14 residues. In nucleotides, the CDR3 is TGTGCCACCAGTGAGCCCCGGGGCACAGATACGCAGTATTTT. It codes for CATSEPRGTDTQYF.

V is TRBV28 and J is TRBJ2-1, with D hard to call. Germline V gene sequence: CDR1 MDHEN, CDR2 SYDVKM. The V end lost 6 bases, the J end lost 9 bases, and 18 bases lay between the germline ends. CDR3 size: 14 residues. The CDR3, as DNA: TGTGCCAGCAGATACCCATCTAGGCCACTTGAGCAGTTCTTC. Its protein product is CASRYPSRPLEQFF.

As for this clone: The sample contains more than one DNA sequence encoding this CDR3. V usage is TRBV7-9 and J usage is TRBJ1-1; D perhaps matches TRBD1 (6 bases). Per germline, CDR1 SEHNR and CDR2 FQNEAQ (reference sequence). The ends were cut back, 2 bases at V and 3 bases at J, with 13 bases in the middle. The CDR3 loop spans 15 amino acids. The CDR3 is CASSLLGAGDTEAFF. The DNA for the CDR3 is TGTGCCAGCAGCTTACTGGGGGCAGGGGACACTGAAGCTTTCTTT.

The genes are TRBV5-1 and TRBJ1-3; 8 nucleotides line up with TRBD1. The germline CDR1 and CDR2 sequences are SGHRS and YFSETQ. The length of the CDR3 is 16 residues. Losses at the gene ends were 5 bases for V and 0 bases for J; bases not matched to a gene: 7. CDR3 in DNA: TGCGCCAGCAGTGAGACAGGGGCCTTCTCTGGAAACACCATATATTTT. Residues: CASSETGAFSGNTIYF.

The V gene is TRBV9, the J gene TRBJ1-2; weak D call: TRBD1 (6 bases). The CDR3 is made up of 15 amino acids. Trimming left V 4 bases short and J 1 base short, with 14 bases between. Germline V gene lookup returns CDR1 SGDLS and CDR2 YYNGEE. CDR3 DNA: TGTGCCAGCAGCCCCCGAAGGACAGATAACTATGGCTACACCTTC. Translation: CASSPRRTDNYGYTF.

The V call is TRBV11-2, the J call TRBJ1-2; D gene uncertain. The CDR3 loop spans 15 amino acids. CDR1 SGHAT and CDR2 FQNNGV come from the germline V gene. Trimming took off 0 bases at V and 0 bases at J, with 8 bases between the two ends. Here the CDR3 DNA reads TGTGCCAGCAGCTTAGATCCGGGGACTAACTATGGCTACACCTTC. Translation: CASSLDPGTNYGYTF.

V gene TRBV10-3 combines with J gene TRBJ2-7; D might be TRBD1 (5 bases). The germline V gene encodes CDR1 ENHRY and CDR2 SYGVKD. The V gene lost 8 bases and the J gene lost 2 bases, with 13 bases spanning the gap. The CDR3 has 13 residues. The CDR3 reads CAIGASGTYEQYF. CDR3 DNA sequence: TGTGCCATCGGGGCGTCAGGGACCTACGAGCAGTACTTC.

The V and J genes are TRBV7-8 and TRBJ1-1; D might be TRBD1 (5 bases). CDR1 and CDR2 from the germline V gene are SGHVS and FQNEAQ. Trimming cost V 1 base and J 3 bases, with 12 bases left between them. The CDR3 covers 15 residues. DNA for the CDR3: TGTGCCAGCAGCTTAGGGAGGGGCGGGCACACTGAAGCTTTCTTT. Translation: CASSLGRGGHTEAFF. The variable domain in full, completed from reference TRBV7-8 and TRBJ1-1, reads GAGVSQSPRYKVAKRGQDVALRCDPISGHVSLFWYQQALGQGPEFLTYFQNEAQLDKSGLPSDRFFAERPEGSVSTLKIQRTQQEDSAVYLCASSLGRGGHTEAFFGQGTRLTVV.

The CDR3 bases are TGTGCCTGGGGTCTAGGGGTAGTTGAGCAGTTCTTC. It codes for CAWGLGVVEQFF. The chain carries TRBV30 and TRBJ2-1; weak D call: TRBD1 (5 bases). The CDR3 length is 12 residues. V was cut by 5 bases and J by 9 bases, with 14 bases left in between. Germline V gene sequence: CDR1 GTSNPN, CDR2 SVGIG (reference sequence).

This chain connects TRBV3-1 (or the pseudogene TRBV3-2) to TRBJ2-7, with D perhaps matching TRBD1 (5 bases). V lost 6 bases and J 0 bases, leaving 9 bases between the germline ends. The CDR3 runs to 13 residues. Looked up from germline, CDR1 is LGHDT and CDR2 is YNNKEL (reference sequence). The CDR3 DNA reads TGTGCCAGCAGTCGACAGTTCTCCTACGAGCAGTACTTC. Amino acid sequence: CASSRQFSYEQYF.

The V and J genes are TRBV28 and TRBJ1-1, with 8 bases lining up with TRBD1. The trim removed 2 bases at V and 11 bases at J, leaving 7 bases unmatched. In germline, CDR1 is MDHEN, CDR2 SYDVKM. There are 13 residues in the CDR3. CDR3 in DNA: TGTGCCAGCAGTTTAGCAGGGGGCGTCTCGGCTTTCTTT. This codes for CASSLAGGVSAFF.

This chain uses TRBV28 with TRBJ1-2, with D tentatively TRBD1 (6 bases). Germline CDR1 is MDHEN and CDR2 is SYDVKM. The CDR3 spans 11 residues. Between the trimmed V and J ends, which lost 6 bases and 6 bases, there was a span of 8 bases. CDR3 nucleotides: TGTGCCAGCAGCGGACAGAATGGCTACACCTTC. This codes for CASSGQNGYTF.

The chain couples TRBV19 to TRBJ1-3; TRBD1 is a possible D gene (5 bases). Germline values: CDR1 LNHDA, CDR2 SQIVND (reference sequence). CDR3 size: 16 residues. The V gene lost 3 bases and the J gene lost 0 bases, with 12 bases spanning the gap. CDR3 nucleotides: TGTGCCAGTAGTATCCAGGGATCCCTCTCTGGAAACACCATATATTTT. Its protein product is CASSIQGSLSGNTIYF.

The table lists this clone with a few counts. V usage is TRBV25-1 and J usage is TRBJ2-7; 7 bases map to TRBD1. Unmatched junction bases numbered 10, after V lost 4 bases and J lost 4 bases. The CDR3 loop spans 15 amino acids. Per germline, CDR1 MGHDK and CDR2 SYGVNS. The CDR3 spells CASSGVRDSEYEQYF. The CDR3 coding sequence is TGTGCCAGCAGTGGGGTTAGGGACAGCGAGTACGAGCAGTACTTC.

The chain is built from TRBV29-1 and TRBJ1-2; 8 bases are a match to TRBD1. Germline assignment: CDR1 SQVTM and CDR2 ANQGSEA. The CDR3 is made up of 12 amino acids. The trim removed 6 bases at V and 3 bases at J, leaving 3 bases unmatched. The CDR3 protein is CSVDRADYGYTF. The CDR3 nucleotides are TGCAGCGTGGACAGGGCGGACTATGGCTACACCTTC. Full variable domain (missing parts from reference TRBV29-1 and TRBJ1-2): SAVISQKPSRDICQRGTSLTIQCQVDSQVTMMFWYRQQPGQSLTLIATANQGSEATYESGFVIDKFPISRPNLTFSTLTVSNMSPEDSSIYLCSVDRADYGYTFGSGTRLTVV.

V usage is TRBV27 and J usage is TRBJ1-5, with 7 bases aligning to TRBD1. CDR1 is MNHEY, CDR2 SMNVEV, per germline (reference sequence). CDR3 length: 16 residues. J lost 0 bases, V lost 5 bases, and 7 bases had no gene match. The CDR3: CASSKGGSDSNQPQHF. In DNA form, the CDR3 reads TGTGCCAGCAGTAAAGGGGGCTCTGATAGCAATCAGCCCCAGCATTTT.

The rearrangement links TRBV18 to TRBJ1-2; TRBD1 might be the D (6 bases). Germline-derived CDR1 and CDR2 are KGHSH and LQKENI. CDR3 length: 14 amino acids. Trimming shortened V by 3 bases and J by 2 bases, and 10 bases separated the two germline ends. CDR3 DNA sequence: TGTGCCAGCTCACCTGTGGGACAAAACTATGGCTACACCTTC. The encoded protein is CASSPVGQNYGYTF.